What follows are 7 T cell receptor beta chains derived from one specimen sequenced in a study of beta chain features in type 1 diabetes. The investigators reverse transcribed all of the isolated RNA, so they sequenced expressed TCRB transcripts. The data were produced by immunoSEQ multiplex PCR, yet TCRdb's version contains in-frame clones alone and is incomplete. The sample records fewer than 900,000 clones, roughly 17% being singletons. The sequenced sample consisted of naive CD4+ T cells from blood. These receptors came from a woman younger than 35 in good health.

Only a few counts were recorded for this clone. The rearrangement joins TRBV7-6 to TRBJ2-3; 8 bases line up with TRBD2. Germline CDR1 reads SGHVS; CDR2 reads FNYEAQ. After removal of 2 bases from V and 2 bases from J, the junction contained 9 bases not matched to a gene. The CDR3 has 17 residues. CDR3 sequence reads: CASSLTASGLVTDTQYF. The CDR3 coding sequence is TGTGCCAGCAGCTTAACGGCTAGCGGGTTAGTCACAGATACGCAGTATTTT.

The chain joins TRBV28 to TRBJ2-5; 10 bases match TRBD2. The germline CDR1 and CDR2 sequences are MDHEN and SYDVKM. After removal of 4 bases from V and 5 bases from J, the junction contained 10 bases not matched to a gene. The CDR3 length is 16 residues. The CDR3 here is CASSSSIAGGGETQYF. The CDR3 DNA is TGTGCCAGCAGTTCTTCTATAGCGGGAGGCGGTGAGACCCAGTACTTC.

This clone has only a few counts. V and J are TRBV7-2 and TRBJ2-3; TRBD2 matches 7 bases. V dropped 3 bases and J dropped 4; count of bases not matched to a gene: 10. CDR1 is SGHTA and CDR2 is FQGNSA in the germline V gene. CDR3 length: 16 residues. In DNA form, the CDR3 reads TGTGCCAGCAGCTTCTTAGCGCGGGGGAGGGCAGATACGCAGTATTTT. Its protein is CASSFLARGRADTQYF.

DNA for the CDR3: TGTGCCAGCAGTGAATTCCCCTACGAGCAGTACTTC. This encodes CASSEFPYEQYF. The rearrangement joins TRBV6-1 to TRBJ2-7; D is ambiguous. CDR1 and CDR2 (germline): MNHNS, SASEGT. V lost 2 bases and J 2 bases, leaving 4 bases between the germline ends. The CDR3 has 12 amino acids.

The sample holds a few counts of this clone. CDR3 coding DNA: TGTGCCACCCGCGGGATCAGCACAGATACGCAGTATTTT. Translation: CATRGISTDTQYF. This chain uses TRBV10-3 with TRBJ2-3; a possible D gene is TRBD2 (6 bases). This CDR3 spans 13 amino acids. Germline values: CDR1 ENHRY, CDR2 SYGVKD. Deletions cut 10 bases from V and 0 bases from J, with 11 bases between.

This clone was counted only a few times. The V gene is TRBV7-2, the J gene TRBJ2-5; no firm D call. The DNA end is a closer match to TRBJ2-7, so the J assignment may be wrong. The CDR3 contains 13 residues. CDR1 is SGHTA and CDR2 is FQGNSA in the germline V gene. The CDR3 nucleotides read TGTGCCAGCAGCCTCGGCGGAACCTACGAGCAGTACTTC. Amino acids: CASSLGGTYEQYF.

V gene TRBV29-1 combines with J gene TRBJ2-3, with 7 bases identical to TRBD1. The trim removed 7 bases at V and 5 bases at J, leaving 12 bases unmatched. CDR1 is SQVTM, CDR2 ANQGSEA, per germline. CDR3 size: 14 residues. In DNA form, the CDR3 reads TGCAGCGATTCTAACAGGGGAAGCGGAGATACGCAGTATTTT. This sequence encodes CSDSNRGSGDTQYF.